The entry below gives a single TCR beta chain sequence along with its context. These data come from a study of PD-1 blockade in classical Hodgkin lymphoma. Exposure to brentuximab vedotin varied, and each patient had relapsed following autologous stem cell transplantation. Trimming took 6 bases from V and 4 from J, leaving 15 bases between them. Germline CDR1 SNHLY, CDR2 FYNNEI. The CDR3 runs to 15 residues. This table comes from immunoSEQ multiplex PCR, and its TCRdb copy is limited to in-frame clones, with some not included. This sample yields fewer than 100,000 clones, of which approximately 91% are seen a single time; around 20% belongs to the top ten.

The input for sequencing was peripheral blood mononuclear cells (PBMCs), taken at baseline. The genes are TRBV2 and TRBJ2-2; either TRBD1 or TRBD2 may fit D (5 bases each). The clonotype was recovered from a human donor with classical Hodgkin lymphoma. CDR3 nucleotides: TGTGCCAGCAGGGTCAGAGGGACGGGCACCGGGGAGCTGTTTTTT. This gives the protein CASRVRGTGTGELFF. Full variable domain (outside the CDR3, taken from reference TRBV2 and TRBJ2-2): EPEVTQTPSHQVTQMGQEVILRCVPISNHLYFYWYRQILGQKVEFLVSFYNNEISEKSEIFDDQFSVERPDGSNFTLKIRSTKLEDSAMYFCASRVRGTGTGELFFGEGSRLTVL.